One T cell receptor beta chain is described in this entry. This specimen comes from a study of control samples from healthy donors and cancer patients. The data were produced by immunoSEQ multiplex PCR, yet TCRdb's version contains in-frame clones alone and is incomplete. The sample has 150,000 to 200,000 clones; about 86% are singletons. This CDR3 has 15 residues. Germline CDR1 and CDR2: LGHDT and YNNKEL (reference sequence). Trimming took 2 bases from V and 2 from J, leaving 10 bases between them. The sequence derives from a woman in her twenties or thirties in good health. Sequencing used blood. V gene TRBV3-1 (or the pseudogene TRBV3-2) combines with J gene TRBJ2-1, with D possibly called TRBD1 or TRBD2 (5 bases each). The CDR3 DNA is TGTGCCAGCAGCCAAAGAGGGGCACCCTACAATGAGCAGTTCTTC. Its protein product is CASSQRGAPYNEQFF.